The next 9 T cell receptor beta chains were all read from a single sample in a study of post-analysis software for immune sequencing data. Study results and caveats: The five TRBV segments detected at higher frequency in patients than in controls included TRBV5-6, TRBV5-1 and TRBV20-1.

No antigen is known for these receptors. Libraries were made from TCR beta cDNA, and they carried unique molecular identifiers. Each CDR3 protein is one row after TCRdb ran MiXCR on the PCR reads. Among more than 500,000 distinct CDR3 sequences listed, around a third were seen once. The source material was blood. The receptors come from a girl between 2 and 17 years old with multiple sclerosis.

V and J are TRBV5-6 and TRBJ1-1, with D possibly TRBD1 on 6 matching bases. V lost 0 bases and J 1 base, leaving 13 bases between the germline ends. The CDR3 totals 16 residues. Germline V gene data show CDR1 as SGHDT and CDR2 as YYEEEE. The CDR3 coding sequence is TGTGCCAGCAGCTTGGAGACAGGTAGCCCGAACACTGAAGCTTTCTTT. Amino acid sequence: CASSLETGSPNTEAFF.

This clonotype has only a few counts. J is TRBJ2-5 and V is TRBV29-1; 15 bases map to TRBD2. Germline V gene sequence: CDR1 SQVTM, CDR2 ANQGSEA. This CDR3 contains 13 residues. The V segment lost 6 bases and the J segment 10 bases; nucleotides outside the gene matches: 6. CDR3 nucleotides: TGCAGCGTGAAGGGACTAGCGGGGGGCCTCCAGTACTTC. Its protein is CSVKGLAGGLQYF.

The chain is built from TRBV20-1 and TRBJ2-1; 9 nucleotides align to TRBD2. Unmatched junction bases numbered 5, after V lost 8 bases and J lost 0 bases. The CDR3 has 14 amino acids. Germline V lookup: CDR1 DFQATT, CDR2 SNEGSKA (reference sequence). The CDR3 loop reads CSFGLASSYNEQFF. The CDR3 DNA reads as TGCAGTTTCGGACTAGCGAGCTCCTACAATGAGCAGTTCTTC.

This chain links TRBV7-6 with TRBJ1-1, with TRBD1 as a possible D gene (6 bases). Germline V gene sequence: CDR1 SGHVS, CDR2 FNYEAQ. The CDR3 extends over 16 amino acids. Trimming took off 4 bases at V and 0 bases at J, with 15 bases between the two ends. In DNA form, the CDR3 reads TGTGCCAGCAGCTCTACCGAAACAGGGCTGAACACTGAAGCTTTCTTT. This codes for CASSSTETGLNTEAFF.

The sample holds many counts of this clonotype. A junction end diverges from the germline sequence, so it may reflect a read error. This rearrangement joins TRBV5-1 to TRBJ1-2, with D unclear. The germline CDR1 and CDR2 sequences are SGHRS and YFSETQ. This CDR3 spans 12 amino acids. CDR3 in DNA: TGTGCCAGCAGTTTAGACGGCTATGGCTACACCTTC. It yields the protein CASSLDGYGYTF.

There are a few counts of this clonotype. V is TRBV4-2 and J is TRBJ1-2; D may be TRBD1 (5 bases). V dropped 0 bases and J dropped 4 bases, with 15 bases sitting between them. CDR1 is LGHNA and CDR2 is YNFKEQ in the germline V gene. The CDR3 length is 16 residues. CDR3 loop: CASSQERQGGRYGYTF. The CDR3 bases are TGTGCCAGCAGCCAAGAGCGGCAGGGCGGTCGCTATGGCTACACCTTC.

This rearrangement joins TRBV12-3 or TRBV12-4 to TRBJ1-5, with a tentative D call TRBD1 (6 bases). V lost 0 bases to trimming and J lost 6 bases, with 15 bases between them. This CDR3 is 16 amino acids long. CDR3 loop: CASSLASQTGSQPQHF. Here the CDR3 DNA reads TGTGCCAGCAGTTTAGCGTCCCAGACAGGTTCTCAGCCCCAGCATTTT.

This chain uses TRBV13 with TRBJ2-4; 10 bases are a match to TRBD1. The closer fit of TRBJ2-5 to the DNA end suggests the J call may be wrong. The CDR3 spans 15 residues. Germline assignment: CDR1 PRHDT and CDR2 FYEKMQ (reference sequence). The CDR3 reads CASSSADRGRETQYF. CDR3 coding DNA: TGTGCCAGCAGCTCGGCTGACAGGGGGCGAGAGACCCAGTACTTC.

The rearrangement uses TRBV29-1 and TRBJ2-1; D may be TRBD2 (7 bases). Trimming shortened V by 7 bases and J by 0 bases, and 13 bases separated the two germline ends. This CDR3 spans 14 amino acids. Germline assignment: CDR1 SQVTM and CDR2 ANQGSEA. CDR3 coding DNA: TGCAGCGGGGGGGGGCCGAGCTCCTACAATGAGCAGTTCTTC. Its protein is CSGGGPSSYNEQFF.